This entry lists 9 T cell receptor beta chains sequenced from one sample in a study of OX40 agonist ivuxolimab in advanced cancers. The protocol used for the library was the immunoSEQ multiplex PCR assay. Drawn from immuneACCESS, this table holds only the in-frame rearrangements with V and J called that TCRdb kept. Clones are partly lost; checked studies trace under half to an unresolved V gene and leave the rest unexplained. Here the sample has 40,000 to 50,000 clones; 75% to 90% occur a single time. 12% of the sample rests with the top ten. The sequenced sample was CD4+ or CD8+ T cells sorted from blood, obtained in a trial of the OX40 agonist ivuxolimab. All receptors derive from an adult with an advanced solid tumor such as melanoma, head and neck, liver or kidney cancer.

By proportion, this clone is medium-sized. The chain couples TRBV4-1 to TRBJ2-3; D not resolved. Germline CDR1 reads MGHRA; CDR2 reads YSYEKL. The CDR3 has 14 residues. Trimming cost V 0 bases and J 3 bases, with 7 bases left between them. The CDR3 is CASSQEGITDTQYF. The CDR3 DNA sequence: TGCGCCAGCAGCCAAGAAGGCATAACAGATACGCAGTATTTT.

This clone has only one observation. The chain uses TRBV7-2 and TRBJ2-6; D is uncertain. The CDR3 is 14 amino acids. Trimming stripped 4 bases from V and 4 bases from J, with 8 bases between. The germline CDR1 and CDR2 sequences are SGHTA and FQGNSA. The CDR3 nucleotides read TGTGCCAGCAGCTCCATTATGGGGGCCAACGTCCTGACTTTC. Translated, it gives CASSSIMGANVLTF.

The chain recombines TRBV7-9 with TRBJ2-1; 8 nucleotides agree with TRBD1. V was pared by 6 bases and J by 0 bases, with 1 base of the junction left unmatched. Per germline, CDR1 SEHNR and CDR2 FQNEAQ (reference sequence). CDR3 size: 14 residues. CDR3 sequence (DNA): TGTGCCAGCAGAGGACAGGGCTCCTACAATGAGCAGTTCTTC. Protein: CASRGQGSYNEQFF.

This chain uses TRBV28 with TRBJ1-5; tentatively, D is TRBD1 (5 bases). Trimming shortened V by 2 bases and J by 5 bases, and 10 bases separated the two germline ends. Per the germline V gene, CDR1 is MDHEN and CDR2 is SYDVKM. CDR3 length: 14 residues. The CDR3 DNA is TGTGCCAGCAGTTTAAGGCAGGGATATCAGCCCCAGCATTTT. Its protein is CASSLRQGYQPQHF. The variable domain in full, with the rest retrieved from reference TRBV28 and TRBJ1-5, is DVKVTQSSRYLVKRTGEKVFLECVQDMDHENMFWYRQDPGLGLRLIYFSYDVKMKEKGDIPEGYSVSREKKERFSLILESASTNQTSMYLCASSLRQGYQPQHFGDGTRLSIL.

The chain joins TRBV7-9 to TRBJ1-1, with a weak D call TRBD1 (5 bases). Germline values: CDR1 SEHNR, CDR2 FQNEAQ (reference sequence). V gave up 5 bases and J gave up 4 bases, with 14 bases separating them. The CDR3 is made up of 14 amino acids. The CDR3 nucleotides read TGTGCCAGCAGCCCACGAGGGGAGGGCACTGAAGCTTTCTTT. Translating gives CASSPRGEGTEAFF.

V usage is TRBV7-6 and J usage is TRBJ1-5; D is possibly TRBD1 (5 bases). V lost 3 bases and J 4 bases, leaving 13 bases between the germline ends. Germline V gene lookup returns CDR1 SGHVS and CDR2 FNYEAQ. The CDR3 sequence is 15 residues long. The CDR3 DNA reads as TGTGCCAGCAGCTTTACAGGATTGGAGAATCAGCCCCAGCATTTT. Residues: CASSFTGLENQPQHF.

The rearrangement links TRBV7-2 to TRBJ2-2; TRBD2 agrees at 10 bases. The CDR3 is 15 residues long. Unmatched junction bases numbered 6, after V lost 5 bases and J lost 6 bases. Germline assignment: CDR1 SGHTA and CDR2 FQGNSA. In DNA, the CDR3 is TGTGCCAGCAGCCCGGAGCGGGGGGGCCCCGGGGAGCTGTTTTTT. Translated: CASSPERGGPGELFF.

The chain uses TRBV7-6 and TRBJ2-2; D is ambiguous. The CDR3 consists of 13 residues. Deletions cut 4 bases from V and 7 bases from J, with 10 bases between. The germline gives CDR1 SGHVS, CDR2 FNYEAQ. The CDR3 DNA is TGTGCCAGCAGCTCCGACCCCAACGGGGAGCTGTTTTTT. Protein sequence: CASSSDPNGELFF.

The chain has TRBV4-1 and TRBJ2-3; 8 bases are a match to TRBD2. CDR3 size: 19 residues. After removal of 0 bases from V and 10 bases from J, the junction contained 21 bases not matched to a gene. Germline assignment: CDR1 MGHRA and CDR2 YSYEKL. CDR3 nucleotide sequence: TGCGCCAGCAGCCAAGATACGGCGGGGGGCCCTCGCGTGAGGTTTGCGCAGTATTTT. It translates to CASSQDTAGGPRVRFAQYF.